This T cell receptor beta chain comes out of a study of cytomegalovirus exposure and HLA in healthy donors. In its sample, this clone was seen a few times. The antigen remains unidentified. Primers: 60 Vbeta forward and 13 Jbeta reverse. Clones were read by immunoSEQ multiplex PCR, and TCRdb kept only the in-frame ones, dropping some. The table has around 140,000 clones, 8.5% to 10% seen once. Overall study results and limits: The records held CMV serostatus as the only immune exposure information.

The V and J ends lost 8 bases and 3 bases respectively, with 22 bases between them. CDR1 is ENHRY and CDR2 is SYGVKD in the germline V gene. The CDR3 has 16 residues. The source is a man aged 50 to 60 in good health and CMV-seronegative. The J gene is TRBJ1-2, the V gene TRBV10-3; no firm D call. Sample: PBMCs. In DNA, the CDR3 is TGTGCCATCGGGAGACCCCACTTGGACGGCCACTATGGCTACACCTTC. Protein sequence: CAIGRPHLDGHYGYTF.